The rows below give T cell receptor beta chains drawn from one sample of a study of CD8 T cells in Susac syndrome. A single record per CDR3 protein comes from TCRdb applying MiXCR to the immunoSEQ multiplex PCR reads. In the table there are 200,000 to 250,000 distinct CDR3 sequences, about 95% of which are singletons. Sequences were obtained from CD4+ T cells from PBMCs. The receptors derive from a human donor with Susac syndrome. The CDR3 runs from the conserved cysteine through the conserved F or W. D genes are given only for firm matches. Not every row has a clone size; where given, it reads once, few, many or a size class.

clone size: NA
D gene: NA
J gene: TRBJ2-7
V gene: TRBV5-1
CDR3 DNA: TGCGCCAGCAGCCCGACCGGGCAGCCAGCCTACGAGCAGTACTTC
CDR3 protein: CASSPTGQPAYEQYF

clone size: NA
D gene: NA
J gene: TRBJ1-2
V gene: TRBV5-6
CDR3 DNA: TGTGCCAGCACCTTTGAACTACGTGGCTACACCTTC
CDR3 protein: CASTFELRGYTF

clone size: NA
D gene: TRBD1
J gene: TRBJ2-2
V gene: TRBV29-1
CDR3 DNA: TGCAGCGTTTCCGCCGGGACAGGGGGAGGCGGGGAGCTGTTTTTT
CDR3 protein: CSVSAGTGGGGELFF

clone size: NA
D gene: TRBD1
J gene: TRBJ2-7
V gene: TRBV6-1
CDR3 DNA: TGTGCCAGCAGTGAAGCGGGGACAGGAGTGTACGAGCAGTACTTC
CDR3 protein: CASSEAGTGVYEQYF

clone size: NA
D gene: NA
J gene: TRBJ1-1
V gene: TRBV3-1
CDR3 DNA: TGTGCCAGCAGCCAGTGGTTTGGGGGCGAGACCTCTGAAGCTTTCTTT
CDR3 protein: CASSQWFGGETSEAFF

clone size: NA
D gene: TRBD1
J gene: TRBJ1-2
V gene: TRBV28
CDR3 DNA: TGTGCCAGCGCCGGGACAGGGGTCTATGGCTACACCTTC
CDR3 protein: CASAGTGVYGYTF

clone size: NA
D gene: NA
J gene: TRBJ1-6
V gene: TRBV9
CDR3 DNA: TGTGCCAGCAGCGTTCGGCCCGAGAATTCACCCCTCCACTTT
CDR3 protein: CASSVRPENSPLHF

clone size: NA
D gene: NA
J gene: TRBJ1-5
V gene: TRBV16
CDR3 DNA: TGTGCCAGCAGCCAATCTTCGGCAGGCAATCAGCCCCAGCATTTT
CDR3 protein: CASSQSSAGNQPQHF

clone size: NA
D gene: TRBD2
J gene: TRBJ2-6
V gene: TRBV24-1
CDR3 DNA: TGTGCCACCAGTGAGGGAGGGGTCGGGGCCAACGTCCTGACTTTC
CDR3 protein: CATSEGGVGANVLTF

clone size: NA
D gene: NA
J gene: TRBJ2-4
V gene: TRBV7-9
CDR3 DNA: TGTGCCAGCAGCTCCAGAATAGCCAAAAACATTCAGTACTTC
CDR3 protein: CASSSRIAKNIQYF

clone size: NA
D gene: NA
J gene: TRBJ2-3
V gene: TRBV20-1
CDR3 DNA: TGCAGTGCTAGAGGTCTTAGGGGAGGCACAGATACGCAGTATTTT
CDR3 protein: CSARGLRGGTDTQYF

clone size: NA
D gene: TRBD1
J gene: TRBJ1-2
V gene: TRBV9
CDR3 DNA: TGTGCCAGCAGCGTAGACCGGACAGGGCTTAACTATGGCTACACCTTC
CDR3 protein: CASSVDRTGLNYGYTF

clone size: NA
D gene: TRBD1
J gene: TRBJ1-1
V gene: TRBV12-3/TRBV12-4
CDR3 DNA: TGTGCCAGCAGGATAGCCGGGACAGGGGGCACTGAAGCTTTCTTT
CDR3 protein: CASRIAGTGGTEAFF

clone size: NA
D gene: TRBD1
J gene: TRBJ2-2
V gene: TRBV2
CDR3 DNA: TGTGCCACCCACTTTAAACTTAAACCAGGGGGCTTGTTGAACACCGGGGAGCTGTTTTTT
CDR3 protein: CATHFKLKPGGLLNTGELFF

clone size: NA
D gene: TRBD1
J gene: TRBJ2-7
V gene: TRBV28
CDR3 DNA: TGTGCCAGCAGGGGTCCGGGACAGATCTACGAGCAGTACTTC
CDR3 protein: CASRGPGQIYEQYF

clone size: NA
D gene: NA
J gene: TRBJ1-4
V gene: TRBV19
CDR3 DNA: TGTGCCAGTAGTATCCGTATCGGCAGGGCGAACGAAAAACTGTTTTTT
CDR3 protein: CASSIRIGRANEKLFF

clone size: NA
D gene: NA
J gene: TRBJ1-1
V gene: TRBV7-3
CDR3 DNA: TGTGCCAGCAGCCCCGACGTGAACACTGAAGCTTTCTTT
CDR3 protein: CASSPDVNTEAFF

clone size: NA
D gene: NA
J gene: TRBJ1-2
V gene: TRBV20-1
CDR3 DNA: TGCAGTGCTAGAGTTGTGCCCGGCTATGGCTACACCTTC
CDR3 protein: CSARVVPGYGYTF

clone size: NA
D gene: NA
J gene: TRBJ2-1
V gene: TRBV28
CDR3 DNA: TGTGCCAGCAGATCCTCCGGCATAGCAGTTGAGAATGAGCAGTTCTTC
CDR3 protein: CASRSSGIAVENEQFF

clone size: NA
D gene: NA
J gene: TRBJ2-5
V gene: TRBV20-1
CDR3 DNA: TGCAGTGCTCTTGGACCCCGGGTAGAGACCCAGTACTTC
CDR3 protein: CSALGPRVETQYF

clone size: NA
D gene: NA
J gene: TRBJ1-4
V gene: TRBV5-1
CDR3 DNA: TGCGCCAGCAGCTTGGACAGAGCGATCGGCGAAAAACTGTTTTTT
CDR3 protein: CASSLDRAIGEKLFF

clone size: few
D gene: NA
J gene: TRBJ1-5
V gene: TRBV25-1
CDR3 DNA: TGTGCCAGCCGAGCAGAGAACCAGCCCCAGCATTTT
CDR3 protein: CASRAENQPQHF

clone size: NA
D gene: NA
J gene: TRBJ2-3
V gene: TRBV5-4
CDR3 DNA: TGTGCCAGCAGCTTGGAGTTTCGGCCAGATACGCAGTATTTT
CDR3 protein: CASSLEFRPDTQYF

clone size: NA
D gene: NA
J gene: TRBJ2-3
V gene: TRBV20-1
CDR3 DNA: TGCAGTGCTAGAACTGGGGCCCATAGCACAGATACGCAGTATTTT
CDR3 protein: CSARTGAHSTDTQYF

clone size: NA
D gene: TRBD1
J gene: TRBJ2-5
V gene: TRBV12-3/TRBV12-4
CDR3 DNA: TGTGCCAGCAGCCAGGGACAGGTAGACATAGGGACCCAGTACTTC
CDR3 protein: CASSQGQVDIGTQYF

clone size: NA
D gene: TRBD1
J gene: TRBJ2-5
V gene: TRBV6-2/TRBV6-3
CDR3 DNA: TGTGCCAGCAGGTCTACAGGGGAAGAGACCCAGTACTTC
CDR3 protein: CASRSTGEETQYF

clone size: NA
D gene: NA
J gene: TRBJ1-4
V gene: TRBV20-1
CDR3 DNA: TGCAGTGCTAGCTGGACGGTCAATGAAAAACTGTTTTTT
CDR3 protein: CSASWTVNEKLFF

clone size: NA
D gene: NA
J gene: TRBJ2-1
V gene: TRBV7-2
CDR3 DNA: TGTGCCAGCAGCTTAGGGCAGCCCGACCCGCAGTTCTTC
CDR3 protein: CASSLGQPDPQFF

clone size: NA
D gene: TRBD2
J gene: TRBJ2-1
V gene: TRBV20-1
CDR3 DNA: TGCAGTGTAGCGGGGCCTTCCTACAATGAGCAGTTCTTC
CDR3 protein: CSVAGPSYNEQFF

clone size: NA
D gene: NA
J gene: TRBJ1-1
V gene: TRBV10-3
CDR3 DNA: TGTGCCATCAGTGTAAGACCGGGACACTTGAACACTGAAGCTTTCTTT
CDR3 protein: CAISVRPGHLNTEAFF

clone size: once
D gene: TRBD1
J gene: TRBJ2-3
V gene: TRBV15
CDR3 DNA: TGTGCCACCCGGGACAGGGCCCCAGATACGCAGTATTTT
CDR3 protein: CATRDRAPDTQYF

clone size: few
D gene: NA
J gene: TRBJ2-5
V gene: TRBV28
CDR3 DNA: TGTGCCAGCAGTTCCTCCGGGGGAGGCCAGGAGACCCAGTACTTC
CDR3 protein: CASSSSGGGQETQYF

clone size: NA
D gene: TRBD1
J gene: TRBJ2-5
V gene: TRBV6-2/TRBV6-3
CDR3 DNA: TGTGCCAGCAGGACAGGGGGAGAGACCCAGTACTTC
CDR3 protein: CASRTGGETQYF

clone size: NA
D gene: NA
J gene: TRBJ1-1
V gene: TRBV7-3
CDR3 DNA: TGTGCCAGCAGCTTATCAGGGGCGGGCGAGGAAGCTTTCTTT
CDR3 protein: CASSLSGAGEEAFF

clone size: once
D gene: TRBD1
J gene: TRBJ2-7
V gene: TRBV4-3
CDR3 DNA: TGCGCCAGCAGCCAAGATCGACAGGGCTTGAACGAGCAGTACTTC
CDR3 protein: CASSQDRQGLNEQYF

clone size: NA
D gene: NA
J gene: TRBJ2-3
V gene: TRBV28
CDR3 DNA: TGTGCCAGCAGTTTAAACGGCGGGGTCGGCACAGATACGCAGTATTTT
CDR3 protein: CASSLNGGVGTDTQYF

clone size: NA
D gene: TRBD1
J gene: TRBJ2-3
V gene: TRBV7-9
CDR3 DNA: TGTGCCAGCAGCTCGACAGGGAGCATCGCAGATACGCAGTATTTT
CDR3 protein: CASSSTGSIADTQYF

clone size: NA
D gene: NA
J gene: TRBJ2-2
V gene: TRBV30
CDR3 DNA: TGTGCCTGGAGTTCCCGGGTGGACACCGGGGAGCTGTTTTTT
CDR3 protein: CAWSSRVDTGELFF

clone size: NA
D gene: NA
J gene: TRBJ1-5
V gene: TRBV4-1
CDR3 DNA: TGCGCCAGCAGCCAAGATTTAACAGGGCGAGATCAGCCCCAGCATTTT
CDR3 protein: CASSQDLTGRDQPQHF

clone size: NA
D gene: NA
J gene: TRBJ1-6
V gene: TRBV19
CDR3 DNA: TGTGCCAGTAGCCTATCCGGGGCCTCCAAACATTCACCCCTCCACTTT
CDR3 protein: CASSLSGASKHSPLHF

clone size: NA
D gene: NA
J gene: TRBJ2-2
V gene: TRBV5-1
CDR3 DNA: TGCGCCAGCAGCTTGGCTGTTGGGAACACCGGGGAGCTGTTTTTT
CDR3 protein: CASSLAVGNTGELFF

clone size: NA
D gene: NA
J gene: TRBJ1-2
V gene: TRBV5-1
CDR3 DNA: TGCGCCAGCAGCTTGGCCACGATACAGGGTGGTGATGGCTACACCTTC
CDR3 protein: CASSLATIQGGDGYTF

clone size: NA
D gene: NA
J gene: TRBJ2-5
V gene: TRBV24-1
CDR3 DNA: TGTGCCACCAGTGATGGGCGGCGAGAGACCCAGTACTTC
CDR3 protein: CATSDGRRETQYF